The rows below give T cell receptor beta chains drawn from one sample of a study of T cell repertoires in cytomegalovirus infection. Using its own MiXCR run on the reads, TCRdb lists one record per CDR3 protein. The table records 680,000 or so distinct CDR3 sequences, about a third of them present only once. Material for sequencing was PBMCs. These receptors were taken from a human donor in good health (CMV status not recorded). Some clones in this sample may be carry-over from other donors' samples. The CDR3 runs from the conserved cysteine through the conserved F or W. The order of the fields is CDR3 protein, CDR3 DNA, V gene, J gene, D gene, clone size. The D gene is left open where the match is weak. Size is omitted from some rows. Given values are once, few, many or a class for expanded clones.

cdr3_aa: CASSLGDRFSNTQYF; cdr3_nt: TGTGCCAGCAGCCTTGGGGACCGGTTTTCGAATACGCAGTATTTT; v_call: TRBV14; j_call: TRBJ2-3; d_call: .; clone_size: few
cdr3_aa: CASSPGGPRERRETQYF; cdr3_nt: TGTGCCAGCAGCCCAGGTGGTCCCCGGGAAAGGCGGGAGACCCAGTACTTC; v_call: TRBV7-2; j_call: TRBJ2-5; d_call: .; clone_size: .
cdr3_aa: CASSSGVDTQYF; cdr3_nt: TGTGCCAGCAGTTCGGGGGTAGATACGCAGTATTTT; v_call: TRBV28; j_call: TRBJ2-3; d_call: .; clone_size: .
cdr3_aa: CASSLGLAGGPIQETQYF; cdr3_nt: TGTGCCAGCAGTTTAGGACTAGCGGGGGGGCCTATCCAAGAGACCCAGTACTTC; v_call: TRBV28; j_call: TRBJ2-5; d_call: TRBD2; clone_size: .
cdr3_aa: CASSLMEKSYEQYF; cdr3_nt: TGTGCCAGCAGCTTAATGGAGAAATCCTACGAGCAGTACTTC; v_call: TRBV7-8; j_call: TRBJ2-7; d_call: .; clone_size: .
cdr3_aa: CATTNQPQHF; cdr3_nt: TGTGCTACCACGAATCAGCCCCAGCATTTT; v_call: TRBV12-5; j_call: TRBJ1-5; d_call: .; clone_size: few
cdr3_aa: CASSLPGRNFYEQYF; cdr3_nt: TGCGCCAGCAGCCTCCCGGGACGGAATTTCTACGAGCAGTACTTC; v_call: TRBV5-1; j_call: TRBJ2-7; d_call: .; clone_size: .
cdr3_aa: CASSSSTGGREKLFF; cdr3_nt: TGTGCCAGCAGTTCCTCGACAGGGGGACGTGAAAAACTGTTTTTT; v_call: TRBV12-3/TRBV12-4; j_call: TRBJ1-4; d_call: TRBD1; clone_size: few
cdr3_aa: CATEGLAGGMSSYNEQFF; cdr3_nt: TGTGCCACCGAGGGACTAGCGGGAGGTATGAGCTCCTACAATGAGCAGTTCTTC; v_call: TRBV2; j_call: TRBJ2-1; d_call: TRBD2; clone_size: few
cdr3_aa: CASSLLLLAASTDTQYF; cdr3_nt: TGTGCCAGCAGTCTCCTACTGCTAGCGGCTAGCACAGATACGCAGTATTTT; v_call: TRBV28; j_call: TRBJ2-3; d_call: TRBD2; clone_size: few
cdr3_aa: CASGDPGTTPGGKLFF; cdr3_nt: TGTGCCAGCGGGGACCCCGGGACAACCCCCGGAGGGAAACTGTTTTTT; v_call: TRBV6-6; j_call: TRBJ1-4; d_call: .; clone_size: .
cdr3_aa: CSASEGSNTGELFF; cdr3_nt: TGCAGTGCTAGTGAGGGTTCGAACACCGGGGAGCTGTTTTTT; v_call: TRBV20-1; j_call: TRBJ2-2; d_call: .; clone_size: .
cdr3_aa: CASTSTSQPQHF; cdr3_nt: TGTGCCAGCACCTCTACTTCTCAGCCCCAGCATTTT; v_call: TRBV6-6; j_call: TRBJ1-5; d_call: .; clone_size: .
cdr3_aa: CASSLRALPGLAGVQNTGELFF; cdr3_nt: TGTGCCAGCAGCTTAAGGGCACTTCCGGGACTAGCGGGAGTTCAGAACACCGGGGAGCTGTTTTTT; v_call: TRBV7-8; j_call: TRBJ2-2; d_call: TRBD2; clone_size: .
cdr3_aa: CASSPRGASTEAFF; cdr3_nt: TGTGCCAGCAGCCCTAGAGGCGCGAGTACTGAAGCTTTCTTT; v_call: TRBV2; j_call: TRBJ1-1; d_call: .; clone_size: few
cdr3_aa: CASSPRDALYTDTQYF; cdr3_nt: TGTGCCAGCAGCCCGCGGGACGCCCTATACACAGATACGCAGTATTTT; v_call: TRBV7-6; j_call: TRBJ2-3; d_call: .; clone_size: many